This TCR beta chain stems from a study of metastatic and nonmetastatic thyroid tumors (dated by TCRdb to 2020 to 2021). As for the study more broadly: Repertoires from peripheral blood and from tumor or nodule tissue samples of malignant and benign thyroid patients were compared. Broad study findings and their caveats: In both blood and tumor samples, malignant tumors were reported to have significantly higher TCR beta diversity than benign nodules.

The receptor library was made with PCR. The instrument given in TCRdb is Illumina HiSeq 4000. The TCR beta-chain CDR3 region of each patient was profiled by high-throughput sequencing. As for how the authors treated the data: CDR3 differences across clinicopathological groups were used to build a classifier for discriminating distant-metastatic papillary thyroid cancer patients. The Shannon index was used to measure repertoire diversity, and the Morisita-Horn index was used to measure how similar tumor and blood repertoires were. TCRdb reanalyzed the raw reads on its own, using fastp at Q25 for trimming and MiXCR for clone calling, and kept in-frame beta chains. TCRdb's processing, not the authors', yielded these V and J calls. The sample table shows nearly 25,000 clones, and 13% are seen once. The leading ten clones occupy over 11% of the sample. The cysteine opens and the phenylalanine closes a CDR3 of 15 amino acids. Only CDR3 DNA remains: 45 bases, in frame from the first base. CDR1 MDHEN and CDR2 SYDVKM were looked up in the germline V gene. The trim is 9 bases for V and 6 bases for J, with a gap of 21 bases between the germline ends.

No treatment had been received by any patient before thyroid surgery. Using T-cell receptor beta sequencing, the study looked back at clinical samples from patients collected from the early 2010s to the late 2010s. This clone was observed at least ten times. No antigen is known for it. It has no much larger one-base neighbor in the sample; base qualities were not kept. The chain was built from TRBV28 and TRBJ1-5, with the identity of the D gene unclear. The sequence was collected from a female donor with papillary thyroid cancer or a benign thyroid nodule (not recorded which). Some clones in this sample may be carry-over from other donors' samples. Sequenced material: blood. The CDR3 corresponds to CASLPGRDFGQPQHF. The nucleotide sequence is given as TGTGCCAGTCTCCCGGGTAGGGATTTCGGTCAGCCCCAGCATTTT.